The rows below give T cell receptor beta chains drawn from one sample of a study of blood T cell repertoires in COVID-19. The repertoire was sequenced with immunoSEQ multiplex PCR; TCRdb's copy has only in-frame clones and lacks some. The sample has about 110,000 clones; about 88% are singletons. The sequenced sample was peripheral blood. The origin of the receptors is a human donor in a cohort sampled during active COVID-19. The conserved cysteine and the conserved F or W are not part of the CDR3 here.

ASLPNGASSYEQY	TRBV3-1/TRBV3-2
ASSAQGAAAF	TRBV28
SVEDYGTSGANVLT	TRBV29-1
ATSEGGARGYT	TRBV24-1
AISGAGNNSPLH	TRBV10-3
ASSPKFEKGEQY	TRBV7-6
ASSLGWESEQY	TRBV7-2
ASSLQTNYGYT	TRBV14
ASSLGQSFTDTQY	TRBV7-9
ASSTGGDAF	TRBV18
ASSFRDRDTEAF	TRBV7-8
ASSFGGGYT	TRBV28
ASSLPGGYEQY	TRBV27
ATSREGQPNEKLF	TRBV15